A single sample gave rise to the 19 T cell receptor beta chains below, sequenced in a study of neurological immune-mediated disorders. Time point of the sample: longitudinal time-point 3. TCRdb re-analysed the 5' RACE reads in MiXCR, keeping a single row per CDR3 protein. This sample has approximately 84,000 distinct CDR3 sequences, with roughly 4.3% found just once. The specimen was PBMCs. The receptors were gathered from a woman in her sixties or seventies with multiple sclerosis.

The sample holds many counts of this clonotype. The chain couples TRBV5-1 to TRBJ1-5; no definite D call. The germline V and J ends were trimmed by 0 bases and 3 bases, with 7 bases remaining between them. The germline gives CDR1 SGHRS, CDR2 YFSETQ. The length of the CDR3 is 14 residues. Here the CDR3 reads CASSLDGNNQPQHF. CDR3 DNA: TGCGCCAGCAGCTTGGACGGAAACAATCAGCCCCAGCATTTT.

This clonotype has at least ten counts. CDR3 loop: CASSVHTNTEAFF. Here the CDR3 DNA reads TGTGCCAGTAGTGTTCACACGAACACTGAAGCTTTCTTT. The chain combines TRBV19 with TRBJ1-1; the D is unclear. The V gene's germline CDR1 is LNHDA and CDR2 SQIVND (reference sequence). Trimming left V 5 bases short and J 1 base short, with 8 bases between. The CDR3 contains 13 residues.

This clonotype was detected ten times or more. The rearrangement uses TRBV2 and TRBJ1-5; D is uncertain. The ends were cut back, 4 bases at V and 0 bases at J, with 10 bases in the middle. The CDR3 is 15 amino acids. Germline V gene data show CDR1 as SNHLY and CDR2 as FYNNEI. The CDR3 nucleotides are TGTGCCAGCAGTGGAGGAGGGTATAGCAATCAGCCCCAGCATTTT. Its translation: CASSGGGYSNQPQHF.

In DNA, the CDR3 is TGTGCCAGCAGCTCTCGACAGTTCATGAACACTGAAGCTTTCTTT. Amino acids: CASSSRQFMNTEAFF. The V gene is TRBV7-8, the J gene TRBJ1-1; D is perhaps TRBD1 (5 bases). The CDR3 sequence is 15 residues long. Deletions cut 4 bases from V and 0 bases from J, with 12 bases between. Germline V CDR1 and CDR2: SGHVS, FQNEAQ.

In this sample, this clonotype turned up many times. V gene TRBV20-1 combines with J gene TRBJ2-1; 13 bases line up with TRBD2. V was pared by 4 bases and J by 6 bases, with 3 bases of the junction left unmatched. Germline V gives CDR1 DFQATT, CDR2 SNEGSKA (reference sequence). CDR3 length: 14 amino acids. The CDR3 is CSATGTSGANEQFF. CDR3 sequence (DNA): TGCAGTGCTACCGGGACTAGCGGGGCCAATGAGCAGTTCTTC.

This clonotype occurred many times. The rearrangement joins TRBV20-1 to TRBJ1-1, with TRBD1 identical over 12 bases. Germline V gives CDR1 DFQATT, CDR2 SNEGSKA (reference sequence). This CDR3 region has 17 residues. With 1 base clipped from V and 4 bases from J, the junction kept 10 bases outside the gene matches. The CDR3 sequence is CSARAPGQGAVGTEAFF. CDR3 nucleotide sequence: TGCAGTGCTAGAGCTCCGGGACAGGGGGCCGTAGGCACTGAAGCTTTCTTT.

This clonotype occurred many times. Here the CDR3 reads CASCRGQNSPLHF. CDR3 coding DNA: TGTGCCAGCTGCCGCGGCCAGAATTCACCCCTCCACTTT. The V gene is TRBV3-1, the J gene TRBJ1-6; D ambiguous. The CDR3 loop spans 13 amino acids. Germline V lookup: CDR1 LGHDT, CDR2 YNNKEL (reference sequence). Trimming left V 8 bases short and J 7 bases short, with 12 bases between.

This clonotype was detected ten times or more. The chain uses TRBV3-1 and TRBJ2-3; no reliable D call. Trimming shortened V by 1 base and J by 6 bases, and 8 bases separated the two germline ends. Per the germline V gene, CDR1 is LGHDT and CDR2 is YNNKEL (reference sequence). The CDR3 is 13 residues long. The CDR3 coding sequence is TGTGCCAGCAGCCAAGGGGTCCCGGATACGCAGTATTTT. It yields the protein CASSQGVPDTQYF.

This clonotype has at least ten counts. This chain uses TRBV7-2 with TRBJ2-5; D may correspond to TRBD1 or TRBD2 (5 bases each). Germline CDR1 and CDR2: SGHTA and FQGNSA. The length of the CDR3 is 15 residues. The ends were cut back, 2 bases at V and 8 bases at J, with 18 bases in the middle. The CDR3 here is CASSLNMATGATQYF. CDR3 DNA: TGTGCCAGCAGCTTAAACATGGCAACCGGGGCCACCCAGTACTTC.

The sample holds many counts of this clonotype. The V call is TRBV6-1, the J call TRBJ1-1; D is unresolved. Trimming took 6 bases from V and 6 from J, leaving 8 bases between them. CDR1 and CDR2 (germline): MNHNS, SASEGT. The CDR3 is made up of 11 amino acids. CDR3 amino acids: CASSFGAEAFF. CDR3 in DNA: TGTGCCAGCAGCTTTGGCGCTGAAGCTTTCTTT.

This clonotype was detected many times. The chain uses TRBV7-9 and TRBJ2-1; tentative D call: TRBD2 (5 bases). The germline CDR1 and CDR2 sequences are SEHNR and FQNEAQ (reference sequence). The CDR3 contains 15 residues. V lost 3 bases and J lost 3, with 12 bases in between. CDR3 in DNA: TGTGCCAGCAGCTTTAGATACGGGGACTACAATGAGCAGTTCTTC. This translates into CASSFRYGDYNEQFF.

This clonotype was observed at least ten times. CDR3 sequence: CSVDRWDTGEETQYF. CDR3 nucleotides: TGCAGCGTTGATCGATGGGACACCGGTGAGGAGACCCAGTACTTC. The chain carries TRBV29-1 and TRBJ2-5, with D tentatively TRBD1 (6 bases). The ends were cut back, 3 bases at V and 5 bases at J, with 19 bases in the middle. The CDR3 loop spans 15 amino acids. The germline V gene has CDR1 SQVTM and CDR2 ANQGSEA.

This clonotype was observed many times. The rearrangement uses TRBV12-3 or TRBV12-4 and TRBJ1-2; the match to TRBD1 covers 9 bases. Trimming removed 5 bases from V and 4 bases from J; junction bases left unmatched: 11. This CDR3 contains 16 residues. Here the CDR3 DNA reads TGTGCCAGCAGTATAGTCCCGGGACAGGGTACCTATGGCTACACCTTC. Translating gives CASSIVPGQGTYGYTF.

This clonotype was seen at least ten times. In DNA, the CDR3 is TGCAGTGCTAAGCCGGGACGGCTCCTGCTGAAGGCTCAGCCCCAGCATTTT. It codes for CSAKPGRLLLKAQPQHF. V usage is TRBV20-1 and J usage is TRBJ1-5, with D maybe TRBD1 (5 bases). This CDR3 has 17 amino acids. The germline CDR1 and CDR2 sequences are DFQATT and SNEGSKA (reference sequence). Trimming pared 4 bases from V and 6 bases from J, leaving 25 bases between.

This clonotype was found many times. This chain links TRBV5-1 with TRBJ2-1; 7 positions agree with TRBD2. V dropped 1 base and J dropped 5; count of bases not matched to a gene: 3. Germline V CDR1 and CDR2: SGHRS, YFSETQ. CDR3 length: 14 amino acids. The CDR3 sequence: CASSLLAADNEQFF. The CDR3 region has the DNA TGCGCCAGCAGCTTGCTAGCGGCAGACAATGAGCAGTTCTTC.

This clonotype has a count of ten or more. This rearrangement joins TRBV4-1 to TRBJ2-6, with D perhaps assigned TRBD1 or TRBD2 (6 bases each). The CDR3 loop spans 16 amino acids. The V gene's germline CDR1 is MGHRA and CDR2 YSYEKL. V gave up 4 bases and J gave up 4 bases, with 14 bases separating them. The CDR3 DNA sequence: TGCGCCAGCAGCCCGCTCGGGGGCCCCGGGGCCAACGTCCTGACTTTC. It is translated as CASSPLGGPGANVLTF.

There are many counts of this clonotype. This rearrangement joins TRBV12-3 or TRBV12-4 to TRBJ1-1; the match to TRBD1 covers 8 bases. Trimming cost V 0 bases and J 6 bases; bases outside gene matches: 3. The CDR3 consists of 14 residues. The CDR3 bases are TGTGCCAGCAGTTTAGCGGGACAGGTCTCTGAAGCTTTCTTT. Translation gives CASSLAGQVSEAFF.

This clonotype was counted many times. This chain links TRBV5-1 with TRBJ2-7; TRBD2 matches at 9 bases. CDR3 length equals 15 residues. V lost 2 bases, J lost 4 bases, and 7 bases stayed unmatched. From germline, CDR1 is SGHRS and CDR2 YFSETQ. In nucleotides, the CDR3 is TGCGCCAGCAGCTTCCGCGGGGGGGCTAAGTACGAGCAGTACTTC. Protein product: CASSFRGGAKYEQYF. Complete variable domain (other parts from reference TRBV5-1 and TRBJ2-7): KAGVTQTPRYLIKTRGQQVTLSCSPISGHRSVSWYQQTPGQGLQFLFEYFSETQRNKGNFPGRFSGRQFSNSRSEMNVSTLELGDSALYLCASSFRGGAKYEQYFGPGTRLTVT.

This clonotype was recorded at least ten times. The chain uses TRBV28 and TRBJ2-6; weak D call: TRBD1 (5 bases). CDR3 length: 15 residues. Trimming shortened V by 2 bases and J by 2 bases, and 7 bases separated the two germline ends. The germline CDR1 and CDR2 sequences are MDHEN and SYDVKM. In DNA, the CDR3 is TGTGCCAGCAGTTTAAGCAGGGCTGGGGCCAACGTCCTGACTTTC. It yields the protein CASSLSRAGANVLTF.